This TCR beta chain appears in the sequencing data of a study of CD8 T cells in Susac syndrome. RNA, at about 0.45 to 1 ug, was reverse transcribed with random hexamers. A single record per CDR3 protein comes from TCRdb applying MiXCR to the immunoSEQ multiplex PCR reads. Seen here are 130,000 to 150,000 distinct CDR3 sequences, approximately 94% observed once, and the top ten hold over 0.07%. Per germline, CDR1 LNHDA and CDR2 SQIVND (reference sequence). V dropped 3 bases and J dropped 7 bases, with 7 bases sitting between them. The CDR3 length is 12 residues. The chain employs TRBV19 and TRBJ1-5; D call uncertain. The source of this sequence is a human donor in good health. The sequenced sample was CD4+ T cells from PBMCs. The CDR3 is CASSILWQPQHF. The CDR3 DNA reads as TGTGCCAGTAGTATCTTGTGGCAGCCCCAGCATTTT.